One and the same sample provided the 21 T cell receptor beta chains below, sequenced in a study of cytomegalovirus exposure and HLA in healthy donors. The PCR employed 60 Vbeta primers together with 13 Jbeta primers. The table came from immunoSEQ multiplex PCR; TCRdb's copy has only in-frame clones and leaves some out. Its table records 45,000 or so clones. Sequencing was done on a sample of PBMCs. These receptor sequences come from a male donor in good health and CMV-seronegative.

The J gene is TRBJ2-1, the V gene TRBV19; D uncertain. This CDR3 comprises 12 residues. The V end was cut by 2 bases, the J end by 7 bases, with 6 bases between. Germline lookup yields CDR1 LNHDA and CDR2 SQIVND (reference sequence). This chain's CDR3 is CASSIPPNEQFF. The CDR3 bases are TGTGCCAGTAGTATACCTCCGAATGAGCAGTTCTTC.

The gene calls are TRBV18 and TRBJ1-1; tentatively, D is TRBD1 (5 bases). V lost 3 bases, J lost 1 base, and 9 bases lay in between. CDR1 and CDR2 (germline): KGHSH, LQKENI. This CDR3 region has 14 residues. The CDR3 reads CASSPGQSNTEAFF. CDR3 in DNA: TGTGCCAGCTCACCGGGGCAATCGAACACTGAAGCTTTCTTT.

DNA of the CDR3: TGTGCCAGCAGCTTACAAGGACAGGTGGGAACCGGGGAGCTGTTTTTT. Its protein product is CASSLQGQVGTGELFF. V and J are TRBV7-6 and TRBJ2-2; 7 bases agree with TRBD1. V shed 2 bases and J 5 bases; nucleotides not matched to a gene: 8. Germline CDR1 is SGHVS and CDR2 is FNYEAQ. The CDR3 runs 16 residues.

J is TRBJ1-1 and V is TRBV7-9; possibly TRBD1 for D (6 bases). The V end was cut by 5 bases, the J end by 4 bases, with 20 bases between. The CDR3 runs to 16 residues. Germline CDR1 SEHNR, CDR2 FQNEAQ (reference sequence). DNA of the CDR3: TGTGCCAGCAGCCCCCGTTACAGGGACGGTTTCACTGAAGCTTTCTTT. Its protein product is CASSPRYRDGFTEAFF.

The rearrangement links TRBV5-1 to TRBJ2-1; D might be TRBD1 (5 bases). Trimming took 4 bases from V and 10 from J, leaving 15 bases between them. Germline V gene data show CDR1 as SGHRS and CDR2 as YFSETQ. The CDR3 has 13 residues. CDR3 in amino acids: CASSVDSRFEQFF. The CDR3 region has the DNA TGCGCCAGCAGCGTAGACAGCCGGTTCGAGCAGTTCTTC.

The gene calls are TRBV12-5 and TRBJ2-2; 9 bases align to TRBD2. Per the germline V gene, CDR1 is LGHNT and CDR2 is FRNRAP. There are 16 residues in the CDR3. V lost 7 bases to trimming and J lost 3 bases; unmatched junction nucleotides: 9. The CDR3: CASAPPGLAYTGELFF. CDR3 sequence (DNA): TGTGCTAGTGCTCCTCCGGGACTAGCTTACACCGGGGAGCTGTTTTTT. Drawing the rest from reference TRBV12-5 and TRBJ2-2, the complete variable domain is DARVTQTPRHKVTEMGQEVTMRCQPILGHNTVFWYRQTMMQGLELLAYFRNRAPLDDSGMPKDRFSAEMPDATLATLKIQPSEPRDSAVYFCASAPPGLAYTGELFFGEGSRLTVL.

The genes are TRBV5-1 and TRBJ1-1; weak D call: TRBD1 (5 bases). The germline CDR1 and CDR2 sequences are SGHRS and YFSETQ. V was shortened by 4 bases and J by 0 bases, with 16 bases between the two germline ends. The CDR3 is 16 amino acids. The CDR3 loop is CASSTGSILMNTEAFF. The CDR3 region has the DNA TGCGCCAGCAGCACAGGAAGTATCCTCATGAACACTGAAGCTTTCTTT.

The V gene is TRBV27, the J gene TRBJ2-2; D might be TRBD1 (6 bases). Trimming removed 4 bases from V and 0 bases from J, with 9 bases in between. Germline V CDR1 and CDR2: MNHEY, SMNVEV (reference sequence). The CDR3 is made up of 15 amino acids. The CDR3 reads CASSSGTSNTGELFF. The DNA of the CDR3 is TGTGCCAGCAGTTCCGGGACATCGAACACCGGGGAGCTGTTTTTT.

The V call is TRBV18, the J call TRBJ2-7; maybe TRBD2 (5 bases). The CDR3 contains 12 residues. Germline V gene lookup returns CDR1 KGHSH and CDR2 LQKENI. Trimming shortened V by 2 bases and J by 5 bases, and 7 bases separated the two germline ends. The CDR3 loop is CASSPEGNEQYF. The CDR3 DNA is TGTGCCAGCTCACCAGAGGGTAACGAGCAGTACTTC. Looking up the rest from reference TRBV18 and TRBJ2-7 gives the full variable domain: NAGVMQNPRHLVRRRGQEARLRCSPMKGHSHVYWYRQLPEEGLKFMVYLQKENIIDESGMPKERFSAEFPKEGPSILRIQQVVRGDSAAYFCASSPEGNEQYFGPGTRLTVT.

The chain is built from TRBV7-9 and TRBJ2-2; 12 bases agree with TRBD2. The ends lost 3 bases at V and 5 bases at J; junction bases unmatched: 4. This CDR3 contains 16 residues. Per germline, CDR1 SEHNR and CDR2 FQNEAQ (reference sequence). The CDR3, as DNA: TGTGCCAGCAGCTTGACTAGCGGGAGTAAAACCGGGGAGCTGTTTTTT. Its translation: CASSLTSGSKTGELFF.

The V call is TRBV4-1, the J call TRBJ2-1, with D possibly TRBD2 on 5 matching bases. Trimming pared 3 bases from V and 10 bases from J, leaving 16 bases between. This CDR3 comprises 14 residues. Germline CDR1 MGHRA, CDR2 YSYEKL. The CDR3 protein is CASSQATRLGEQFF. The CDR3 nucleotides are TGCGCCAGCAGCCAGGCTACTAGACTCGGGGAGCAGTTCTTC.

This chain's CDR3 is CASSLMGRRGLLEAFF. The CDR3 bases are TGTGCCAGCAGCTTAATGGGTCGGAGGGGCCTCCTTGAAGCTTTCTTT. The chain employs TRBV7-2 and TRBJ1-1, with D tentatively TRBD1 (5 bases). The germline V gene has CDR1 SGHTA and CDR2 FQGNSA. Trimming stripped 2 bases from V and 7 bases from J, with 20 bases between. The CDR3 spans 16 residues.

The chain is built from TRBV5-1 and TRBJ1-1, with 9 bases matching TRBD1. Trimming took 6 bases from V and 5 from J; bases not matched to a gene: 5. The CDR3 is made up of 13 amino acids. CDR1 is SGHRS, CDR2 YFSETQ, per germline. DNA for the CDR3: TGCGCCAGCAACCCCGGGACAGGGACTGAAGCTTTCTTT. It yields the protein CASNPGTGTEAFF. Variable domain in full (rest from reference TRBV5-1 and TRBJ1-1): KAGVTQTPRYLIKTRGQQVTLSCSPISGHRSVSWYQQTPGQGLQFLFEYFSETQRNKGNFPGRFSGRQFSNSRSEMNVSTLELGDSALYLCASNPGTGTEAFFGQGTRLTVV.

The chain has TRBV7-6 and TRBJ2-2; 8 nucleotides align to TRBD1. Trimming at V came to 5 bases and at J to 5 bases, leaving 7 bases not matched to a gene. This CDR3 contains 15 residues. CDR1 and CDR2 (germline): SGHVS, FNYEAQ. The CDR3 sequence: CASSMTGELTGELFF. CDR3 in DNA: TGTGCCAGCAGCATGACAGGGGAATTAACCGGGGAGCTGTTTTTT.

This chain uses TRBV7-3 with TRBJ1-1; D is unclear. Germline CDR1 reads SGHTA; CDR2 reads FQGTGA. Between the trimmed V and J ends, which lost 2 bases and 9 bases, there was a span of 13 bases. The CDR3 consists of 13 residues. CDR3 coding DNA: TGTGCCAGCAGCTTAGGGGTTTCGGGGAAAGCTTTCTTT. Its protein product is CASSLGVSGKAFF.

CDR3 sequence reads: CASSWDKQSEQYF. DNA for the CDR3: TGTGCCAGCAGTTGGGACAAGCAATCCGAGCAGTACTTC. V gene TRBV6-6 combines with J gene TRBJ2-5; TRBD1 is a possible D gene (6 bases). The end of the DNA aligns better with TRBJ2-7, so the J call may be wrong. Germline values: CDR1 MNHNY, CDR2 SVGAGI (reference sequence). This CDR3 comprises 13 residues.

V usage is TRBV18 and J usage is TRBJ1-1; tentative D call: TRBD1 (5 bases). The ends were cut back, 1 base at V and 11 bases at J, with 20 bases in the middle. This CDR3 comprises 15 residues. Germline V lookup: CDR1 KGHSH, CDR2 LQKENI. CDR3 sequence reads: CASSPLGQAQGKAFF. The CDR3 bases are TGTGCCAGCTCACCACTCGGGCAGGCCCAGGGTAAGGCTTTCTTT. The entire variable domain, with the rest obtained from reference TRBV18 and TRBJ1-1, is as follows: NAGVMQNPRHLVRRRGQEARLRCSPMKGHSHVYWYRQLPEEGLKFMVYLQKENIIDESGMPKERFSAEFPKEGPSILRIQQVVRGDSAAYFCASSPLGQAQGKAFFGQGTRLTVV.

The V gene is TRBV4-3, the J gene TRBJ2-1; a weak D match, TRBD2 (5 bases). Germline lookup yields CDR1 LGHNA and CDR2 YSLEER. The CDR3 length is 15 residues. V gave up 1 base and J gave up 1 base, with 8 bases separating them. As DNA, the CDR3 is TGCGCCAGCAGCCAAGTGGGCGGGTCCTACAATGAGCAGTTCTTC. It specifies CASSQVGGSYNEQFF.

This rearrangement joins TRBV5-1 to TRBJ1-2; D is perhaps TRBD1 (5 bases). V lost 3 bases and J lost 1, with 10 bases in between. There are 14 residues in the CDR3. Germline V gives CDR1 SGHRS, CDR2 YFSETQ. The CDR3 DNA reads TGCGCCAGCAGCTCCAGGACACTTAACTATGGCTACACCTTC. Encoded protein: CASSSRTLNYGYTF.

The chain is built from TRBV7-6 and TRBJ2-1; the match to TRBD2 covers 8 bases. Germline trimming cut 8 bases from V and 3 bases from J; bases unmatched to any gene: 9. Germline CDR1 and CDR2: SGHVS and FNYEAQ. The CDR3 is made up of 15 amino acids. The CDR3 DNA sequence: TGTGCCAGCGCCGAAAGCGGGGGATTCTACAATGAGCAGTTCTTC. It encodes CASAESGGFYNEQFF.

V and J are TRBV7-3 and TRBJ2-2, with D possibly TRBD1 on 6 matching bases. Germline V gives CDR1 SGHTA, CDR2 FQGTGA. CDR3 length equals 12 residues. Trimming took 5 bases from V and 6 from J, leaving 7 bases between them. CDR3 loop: CASSPGAGELFF. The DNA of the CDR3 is TGTGCCAGCAGCCCAGGGGCCGGGGAGCTGTTTTTT.